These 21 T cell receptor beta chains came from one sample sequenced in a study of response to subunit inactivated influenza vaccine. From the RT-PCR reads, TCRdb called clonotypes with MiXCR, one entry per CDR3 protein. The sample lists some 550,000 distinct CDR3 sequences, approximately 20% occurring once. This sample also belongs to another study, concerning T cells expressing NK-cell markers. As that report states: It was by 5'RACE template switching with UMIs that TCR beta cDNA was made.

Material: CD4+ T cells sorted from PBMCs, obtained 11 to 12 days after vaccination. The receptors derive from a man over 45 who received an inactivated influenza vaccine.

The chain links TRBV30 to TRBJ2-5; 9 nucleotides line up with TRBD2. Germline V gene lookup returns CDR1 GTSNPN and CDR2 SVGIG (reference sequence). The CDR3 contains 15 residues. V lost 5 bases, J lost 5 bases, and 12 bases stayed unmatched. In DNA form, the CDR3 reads TGTGCCTGGCGCCCCCAAGCGGGAGGACCGGAGACCCAGTACTTC. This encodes CAWRPQAGGPETQYF.

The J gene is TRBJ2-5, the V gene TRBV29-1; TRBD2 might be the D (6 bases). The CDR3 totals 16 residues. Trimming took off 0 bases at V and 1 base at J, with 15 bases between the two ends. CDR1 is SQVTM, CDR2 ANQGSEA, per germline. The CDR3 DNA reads TGCAGCGTTGAAGACTTCCGGGGGAGGTTCCAAGAGACCCAGTACTTC. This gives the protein CSVEDFRGRFQETQYF.

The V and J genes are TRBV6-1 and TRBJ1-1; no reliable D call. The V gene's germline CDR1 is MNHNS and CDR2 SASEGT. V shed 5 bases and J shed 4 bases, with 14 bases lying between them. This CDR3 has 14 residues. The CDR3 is CASSFWRESTEAFF. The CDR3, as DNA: TGTGCCAGCAGTTTCTGGAGGGAGTCCACTGAAGCTTTCTTT.

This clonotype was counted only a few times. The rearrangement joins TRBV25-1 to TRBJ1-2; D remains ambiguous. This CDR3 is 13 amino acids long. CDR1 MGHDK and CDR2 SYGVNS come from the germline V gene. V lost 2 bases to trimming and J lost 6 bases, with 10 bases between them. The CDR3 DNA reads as TGTGCCAGCAGTGAAAGGAGGGAGGATGGCTACACCTTC. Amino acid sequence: CASSERREDGYTF.

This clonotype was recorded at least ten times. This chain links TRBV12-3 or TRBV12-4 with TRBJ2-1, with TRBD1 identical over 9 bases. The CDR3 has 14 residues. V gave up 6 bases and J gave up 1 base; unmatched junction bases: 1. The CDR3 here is CASRGQGSYNEQFF. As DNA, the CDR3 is TGTGCCAGCAGGGGACAGGGTTCCTACAATGAGCAGTTCTTC.

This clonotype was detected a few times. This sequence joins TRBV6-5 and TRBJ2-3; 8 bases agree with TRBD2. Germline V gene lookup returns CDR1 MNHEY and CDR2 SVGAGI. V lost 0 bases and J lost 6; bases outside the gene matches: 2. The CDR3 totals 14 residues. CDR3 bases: TGTGCCAGCAGTTACTCCACGGGAGGGGATACGCAGTATTTT. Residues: CASSYSTGGDTQYF.

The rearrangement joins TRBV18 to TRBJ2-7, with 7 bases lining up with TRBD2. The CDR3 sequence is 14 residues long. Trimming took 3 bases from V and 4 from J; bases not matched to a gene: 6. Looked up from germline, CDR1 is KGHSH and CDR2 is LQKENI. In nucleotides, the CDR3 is TGTGCCAGCTCACCGCGCGGGAGTGTTTACGAGCAGTACTTC. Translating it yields CASSPRGSVYEQYF.

The CDR3 nucleotides are TGTGCCAGCAGGCCGACGGGACAGAATTACGAGCAGTACTTC. It specifies CASRPTGQNYEQYF. The V call is TRBV6-1, the J call TRBJ2-7, with TRBD1 matching 7 bases. The length of the CDR3 is 14 residues. Germline CDR1 is MNHNS and CDR2 is SASEGT. V was clipped by 6 bases and J by 4 bases; unmatched bases: 9.

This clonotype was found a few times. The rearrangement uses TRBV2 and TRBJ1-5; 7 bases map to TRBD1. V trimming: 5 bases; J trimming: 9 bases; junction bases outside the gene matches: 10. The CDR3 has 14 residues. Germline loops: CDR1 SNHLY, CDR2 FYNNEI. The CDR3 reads CASSPNRGDRPQHF. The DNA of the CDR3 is TGTGCCAGCAGTCCAAACAGGGGCGATCGGCCCCAGCATTTT.

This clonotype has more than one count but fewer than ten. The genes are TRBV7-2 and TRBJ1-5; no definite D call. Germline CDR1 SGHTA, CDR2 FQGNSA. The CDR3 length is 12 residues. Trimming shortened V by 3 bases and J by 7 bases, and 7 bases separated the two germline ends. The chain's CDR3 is CASSFKGQPQHF. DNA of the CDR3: TGTGCCAGCAGCTTCAAGGGCCAGCCCCAGCATTTT.

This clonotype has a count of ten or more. The CDR3 spells CASSFSLTSGTAEQYF. The CDR3 DNA is TGTGCCAGCAGTTTTTCCCTTACTAGCGGGACGGCCGAGCAGTACTTC. The V call is TRBV28, the J call TRBJ2-7; the match to TRBD2 covers 10 bases. CDR3 length equals 16 residues. Germline V gene lookup returns CDR1 MDHEN and CDR2 SYDVKM. V lost 3 bases, J lost 6 bases, and 11 bases stayed unmatched. Full variable domain (missing parts from reference TRBV28 and TRBJ2-7): DVKVTQSSRYLVKRTGEKVFLECVQDMDHENMFWYRQDPGLGLRLIYFSYDVKMKEKGDIPEGYSVSREKKERFSLILESASTNQTSMYLCASSFSLTSGTAEQYFGPGTRLTVT.

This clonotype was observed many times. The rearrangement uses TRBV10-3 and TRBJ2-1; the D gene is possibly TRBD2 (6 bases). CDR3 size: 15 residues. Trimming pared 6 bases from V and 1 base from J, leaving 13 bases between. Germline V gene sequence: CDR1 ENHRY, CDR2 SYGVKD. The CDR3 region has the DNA TGTGCCATCAGGGGAGGTATCGGTTCCTACAATGAGCAGTTCTTC. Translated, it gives CAIRGGIGSYNEQFF.

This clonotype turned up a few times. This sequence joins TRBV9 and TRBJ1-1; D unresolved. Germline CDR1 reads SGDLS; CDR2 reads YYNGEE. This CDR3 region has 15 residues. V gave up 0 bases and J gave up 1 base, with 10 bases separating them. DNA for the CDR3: TGTGCCAGCAGCGTAGAGGCGGGGTGGAACACTGAAGCTTTCTTT. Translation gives CASSVEAGWNTEAFF.

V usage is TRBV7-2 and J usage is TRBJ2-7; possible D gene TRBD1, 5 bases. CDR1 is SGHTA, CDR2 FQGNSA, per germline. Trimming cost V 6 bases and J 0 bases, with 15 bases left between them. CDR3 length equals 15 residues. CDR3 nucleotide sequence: TGTGCCAGCAGTTCTACAGGCAAGACCTCCTACGAGCAGTACTTC. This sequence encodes CASSSTGKTSYEQYF.

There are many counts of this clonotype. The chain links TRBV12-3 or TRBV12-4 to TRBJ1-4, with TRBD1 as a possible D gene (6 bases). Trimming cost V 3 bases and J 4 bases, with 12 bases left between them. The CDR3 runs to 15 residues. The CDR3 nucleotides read TGTGCCAGCAGTTTCGGGGGGCAGGATAATGAAAAACTGTTTTTT. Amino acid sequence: CASSFGGQDNEKLFF.

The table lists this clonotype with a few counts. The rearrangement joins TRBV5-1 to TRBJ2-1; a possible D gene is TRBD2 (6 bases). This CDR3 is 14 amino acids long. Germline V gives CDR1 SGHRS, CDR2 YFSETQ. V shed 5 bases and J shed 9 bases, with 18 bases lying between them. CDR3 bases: TGCGCCAGCAGTGGAGGGCAAACGAGGGGTGAGCAGTTCTTC. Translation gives CASSGGQTRGEQFF. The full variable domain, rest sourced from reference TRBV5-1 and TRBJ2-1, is KAGVTQTPRYLIKTRGQQVTLSCSPISGHRSVSWYQQTPGQGLQFLFEYFSETQRNKGNFPGRFSGRQFSNSRSEMNVSTLELGDSALYLCASSGGQTRGEQFFGPGTRLTVL.

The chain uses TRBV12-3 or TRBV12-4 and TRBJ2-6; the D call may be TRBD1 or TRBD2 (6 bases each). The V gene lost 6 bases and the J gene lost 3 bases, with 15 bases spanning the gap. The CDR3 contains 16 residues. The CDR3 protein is CASRVGGAFGANVLTF. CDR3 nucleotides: TGTGCCAGCAGGGTCGGGGGCGCATTTGGGGCCAACGTCCTGACTTTC.

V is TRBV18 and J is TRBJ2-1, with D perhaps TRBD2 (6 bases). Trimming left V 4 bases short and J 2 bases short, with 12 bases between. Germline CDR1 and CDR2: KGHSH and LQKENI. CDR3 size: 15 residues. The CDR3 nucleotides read TGTGCCAGCTCACTAGCGGTTAAGGCCTACAATGAGCAGTTCTTC. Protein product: CASSLAVKAYNEQFF.

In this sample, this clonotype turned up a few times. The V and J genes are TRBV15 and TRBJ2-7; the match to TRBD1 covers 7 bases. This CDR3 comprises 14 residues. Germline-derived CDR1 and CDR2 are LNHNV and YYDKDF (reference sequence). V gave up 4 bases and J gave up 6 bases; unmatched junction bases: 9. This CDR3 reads CATSKDRVPREQYF. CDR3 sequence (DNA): TGTGCCACCAGCAAAGACAGGGTCCCCCGCGAGCAGTACTTC. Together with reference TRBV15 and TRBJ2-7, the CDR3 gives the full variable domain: DAMVIQNPRYQVTQFGKPVTLSCSQTLNHNVMYWYQQKSSQAPKLLFHYYDKDFNNEADTPDNFQSRRPNTSFCFLDIRSPGLGDTAMYLCATSKDRVPREQYFGPGTRLTVT.

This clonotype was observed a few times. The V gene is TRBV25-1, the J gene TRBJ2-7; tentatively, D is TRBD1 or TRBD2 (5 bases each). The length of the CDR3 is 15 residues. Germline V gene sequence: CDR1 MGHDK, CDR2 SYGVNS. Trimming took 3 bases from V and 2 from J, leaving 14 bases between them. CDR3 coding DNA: TGTGCCAGCAGTGACAAGAGGGGTGGAACCTACGAGCAGTACTTC. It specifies CASSDKRGGTYEQYF.

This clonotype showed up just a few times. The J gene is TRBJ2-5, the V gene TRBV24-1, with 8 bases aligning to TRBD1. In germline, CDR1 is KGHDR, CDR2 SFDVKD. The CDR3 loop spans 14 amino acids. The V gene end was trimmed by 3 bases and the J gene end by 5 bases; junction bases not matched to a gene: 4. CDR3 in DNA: TGTGCCACCAGTGATGCAGGGGGCTTCGAGACCCAGTACTTC. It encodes CATSDAGGFETQYF.